This TCR beta chain was sequenced during a study of cytomegalovirus exposure and HLA in healthy donors. With 60 Vbeta and 13 Jbeta primers, the PCR was carried out. Generated by immunoSEQ multiplex PCR, the TCRdb table keeps only in-frame clones and is missing some. Counted here are 150,000 to 200,000 clones, 80% to 85% occurring once; the ten biggest clones make up 2% to 2.5%. Germline CDR1 reads MRHNA; CDR2 reads SNTAGT. The ends were cut back, 3 bases at V and 1 base at J, with 10 bases in the middle. The CDR3 sequence is 15 residues long. Regarding this clone: Antigen: not known.

General study results and limits: In all likelihood, a cluster of highly shared sequence variants was a sequencing artifact. Presence/absence comparisons presumed near-even sequencing depth among donors.

This TCR was sampled from a woman aged 25-40 years in good health and CMV-seronegative. The sequenced sample was PBMCs. The V call is TRBV6-4, the J call TRBJ2-1; tentatively, D is TRBD1 (5 bases). The CDR3 DNA follows: TGTGCCAGCAGTGAGGACATTTATTCCTACAATGAGCAGTTCTTC. Amino acid sequence: CASSEDIYSYNEQFF.